A single sample gave rise to the 18 T cell receptor beta chains below, sequenced in a study of T cells in Graves' hyperthyroidism and ophthalmopathy. What was amplified from RNA transcripts were TCR beta CDR3 regions. Primed by the HTBI set, a first-round RT-PCR was run on the TCR CDR3. TCRdb passed the multiplex PCR reads through MiXCR, listing each CDR3 protein once. The sample shows more than 300,000 distinct CDR3 sequences, roughly 13% of them seen only once. The source material was blood. These receptor sequences come from a woman aged 18-29 years with Graves' hyperthyroidism.

This clonotype was picked up many times. This chain connects TRBV24-1 to TRBJ2-3, with 9 bases matching TRBD1. Germline V gene sequence: CDR1 KGHDR, CDR2 SFDVKD. J lost 7 bases, V lost 5 bases, and 15 bases had no gene match. This CDR3 spans 17 amino acids. CDR3 DNA: TGTGCCACCAGTGTCCGACCGGGACAGGGTTCGGGAAATACGCAGTATTTT. Residues: CATSVRPGQGSGNTQYF.

There are many counts of this clonotype. CDR3 in amino acids: CASSRGDSATNEKLFF. The CDR3, as DNA: TGTGCCAGCAGCCGCGGGGACAGCGCAACTAATGAAAAACTGTTTTTT. The gene calls are TRBV28 and TRBJ1-4, with 7 bases identical to TRBD1. This CDR3 has 16 residues. The trim removed 6 bases at V and 0 bases at J, leaving 7 bases unmatched. CDR1 MDHEN and CDR2 SYDVKM come from the germline V gene. Combining the CDR3 with reference TRBV28 and TRBJ1-4 gives the whole variable domain DVKVTQSSRYLVKRTGEKVFLECVQDMDHENMFWYRQDPGLGLRLIYFSYDVKMKEKGDIPEGYSVSREKKERFSLILESASTNQTSMYLCASSRGDSATNEKLFFGSGTQLSVL.

This clonotype was counted ten times or more. The chain combines TRBV29-1 with TRBJ1-2; tentative D call: TRBD1 (5 bases). CDR1 and CDR2 (germline): SQVTM, ANQGSEA. Trimming cost V 6 bases and J 5 bases, with 10 bases left between them. CDR3 length: 11 amino acids. CDR3 region: CSVGEEYGYTF. CDR3 DNA: TGCAGCGTAGGGGAAGAATATGGCTACACCTTC.

Many counts were recorded for this clonotype. The chain employs TRBV11-2 and TRBJ1-4, with D uncertain. The CDR3 runs to 11 residues. Trimming cost V 5 bases and J 5 bases, with 3 bases left between them. The germline V gene encodes CDR1 SGHAT and CDR2 FQNNGV. In DNA form, the CDR3 reads TGTGCCAGCAGCCAAAATGAAAAACTGTTTTTT. Encoded protein: CASSQNEKLFF.

Many counts were recorded for this clonotype. V and J are TRBV2 and TRBJ1-1; TRBD1 might be the D (6 bases). Trimming shortened V by 6 bases and J by 6 bases, and 17 bases separated the two germline ends. The germline V gene encodes CDR1 SNHLY and CDR2 FYNNEI. CDR3 length equals 14 residues. Here the CDR3 DNA reads TGTGCCAGCAGCCAGGTGGGGGCATTGCCTGAAGCTTTCTTT. This encodes CASSQVGALPEAFF.

V usage is TRBV15 and J usage is TRBJ2-2, with D unclear. CDR1 is LNHNV, CDR2 YYDKDF, per germline (reference sequence). V was pared by 0 bases and J by 2 bases, with 16 bases between. This CDR3 region has 18 residues. The CDR3 DNA follows: TGTGCCACCAGCAGAGAGGGCAGGCACTTCCCTAACACCGGGGAGCTGTTTTTT. It is translated as CATSREGRHFPNTGELFF.

This clonotype has at least ten counts. The rearrangement uses TRBV24-1 and TRBJ2-2, with TRBD2 matching over 8 bases. The CDR3 sequence is 21 residues long. Germline trimming cut 7 bases from V and 1 base from J; bases unmatched to any gene: 22. Looked up from germline, CDR1 is KGHDR and CDR2 is SFDVKD. The CDR3 DNA reads TGTGCCACCAGCGTGCCTAATCCCCCCCTAGCGGGCAGGCGGAACACCGGGGAGCTGTTTTTT. The encoded protein is CATSVPNPPLAGRRNTGELFF.

This clonotype was recorded many times. The rearrangement joins TRBV27 to TRBJ1-6; 8 positions match TRBD1. In germline, CDR1 is MNHEY, CDR2 SMNVEV (reference sequence). This CDR3 contains 12 residues. V trimming: 10 bases; J trimming: 7 bases; junction bases outside the gene matches: 3. Written as DNA, the CDR3 is TGTGCCACCAGGACAGGGAATTCACCCCTCCACTTT. As protein: CATRTGNSPLHF.

This clonotype was observed many times. The CDR3 sequence: CASSLGRSTTESTNYGYTF. DNA for the CDR3: TGTGCCAGCAGCTTAGGACGATCTACGACAGAAAGTACTAACTATGGCTACACCTTC. The chain employs TRBV11-2 and TRBJ1-2, with TRBD1 as a possible D gene (5 bases). V lost 1 base and J 0 bases, leaving 21 bases between the germline ends. The CDR3 extends over 19 amino acids. Germline CDR1 is SGHAT and CDR2 is FQNNGV. The full variable domain, with the rest looked up from reference TRBV11-2 and TRBJ1-2, is EAGVAQSPRYKIIEKRQSVAFWCNPISGHATLYWYQQILGQGPKLLIQFQNNGVVDDSQLPKDRFSAERLKGVDSTLKIQPAKLEDSAVYLCASSLGRSTTESTNYGYTFGSGTRLTVV.

In regard to this clonotype: It may be a read error: a sequence one base away is much more abundant. This rearrangement joins TRBV6-1 to TRBJ1-1, with D uncertain. This CDR3 is built from 14 residues. Germline V gene data show CDR1 as MNHNS and CDR2 as SASEGT. Trimming cost V 1 base and J 1 base, with 7 bases left between them. The CDR3 nucleotides read TGTGCCAGCAGTGAAGAGGAGGGGAACACTGAAGCTTTCTTT. Encoded protein: CASSEEEGNTEAFF.

J is TRBJ2-1 and V is TRBV11-2; TRBD2 matches at 9 bases. The CDR3 covers 16 residues. J was trimmed by 9 bases and V by 5 bases; bases with no gene match: 14. Germline assignment: CDR1 SGHAT and CDR2 FQNNGV. CDR3 sequence: CASSTQGGGALGEQFF. For the CDR3, the DNA is TGTGCCAGCAGCACCCAGGGCGGGGGGGCCCTTGGTGAGCAGTTCTTC.

The gene calls are TRBV9 and TRBJ2-3; 10 bases are shared with TRBD2. The CDR3 loop spans 16 amino acids. Germline V lookup: CDR1 SGDLS, CDR2 YYNGEE. Losses at the gene ends were 0 bases for V and 0 bases for J; bases not matched to a gene: 1. CDR3 residues: CASSVVLAGSTDTQYF. The CDR3 bases are TGTGCCAGCAGCGTAGTACTAGCGGGGAGCACAGATACGCAGTATTTT.

This clonotype has just a few counts. The V and J genes are TRBV25-1 and TRBJ2-3; possibly TRBD2 for D (6 bases). The CDR3 sequence is 15 residues long. Germline values: CDR1 MGHDK, CDR2 SYGVNS. V dropped 4 bases and J dropped 3 bases, with 14 bases sitting between them. For the CDR3, the DNA is TGTGCCAGCAGTGCCGGGGGAGTCGGGACAGATACGCAGTATTTT. It codes for CASSAGGVGTDTQYF.

This clonotype came up many times. The chain is built from TRBV7-2 and TRBJ2-1, with 7 bases matching TRBD2. The germline gives CDR1 SGHTA, CDR2 FQGNSA. The CDR3 runs 15 residues. Trimming removed 1 base from V and 5 bases from J; junction bases left unmatched: 5. The CDR3 sequence: CASSLGGGKDNEQFF. The CDR3 DNA reads TGTGCCAGCAGCTTAGGGGGGGGGAAAGACAATGAGCAGTTCTTC.

This clonotype was found a few times. This rearrangement joins TRBV16 to TRBJ2-7, with 8 positions matching TRBD2. Germline CDR1 is KGHSY and CDR2 is FQNENV. The CDR3 loop spans 17 amino acids. V lost 4 bases, J lost 5 bases, and 16 bases stayed unmatched. The CDR3 DNA reads TGTGCCAGCAGCCCTCTGGCCCGTAGCGGGGTGTCCCACGAGCAGTACTTC. Translated, it gives CASSPLARSGVSHEQYF.

This clonotype occurred many times. This rearrangement joins TRBV15 to TRBJ1-1, with D unresolved. The V end lost 1 base, the J end lost 4 bases, and 7 bases lay between the germline ends. This CDR3 region has 13 residues. Germline CDR1 is LNHNV and CDR2 is YYDKDF (reference sequence). The CDR3 bases are TGTGCCACCAGCAGAGCGGCAATCACTGAAGCTTTCTTT. Translated: CATSRAAITEAFF.

This clonotype was counted at least ten times. The genes are TRBV12-3 or TRBV12-4 and TRBJ1-2; D remains ambiguous. The length of the CDR3 is 13 residues. V was trimmed by 1 base and J by 3 bases, leaving 6 bases between them. The CDR3 DNA sequence: TGTGCCAGCAGTTTAGGGGAATACTATGGCTACACCTTC. Translation gives CASSLGEYYGYTF.

CDR3 in DNA: TGTGCCAGCAGTTACGGGGTGGTATGGACTGAAGCTTTCTTT. It codes for CASSYGVVWTEAFF. The chain couples TRBV6-6 to TRBJ1-1, with no clear D. Trimming pared 2 bases from V and 5 bases from J, leaving 12 bases between. The CDR3 length is 14 residues. Germline CDR1 reads MNHNY; CDR2 reads SVGAGI (reference sequence).